Below are 12 T cell receptor beta chains sequenced from a single sample in a study of cytomegalovirus exposure and HLA in healthy donors. Primers for the PCR totalled 60 Vbeta and 13 Jbeta. Data came from immunoSEQ multiplex PCR; TCRdb stores just in-frame clones and leaves some out. The table records about 130,000 clones, 80% of them present only once. Sequenced: PBMCs. The receptors derive from a man aged 25 to 40 in good health and CMV-seropositive.

The chain recombines TRBV27 with TRBJ2-2; D is ambiguous. Germline-derived CDR1 and CDR2 are MNHEY and SMNVEV (reference sequence). The CDR3 sequence is 12 residues long. With 5 bases removed from V and 4 bases from J, the gap between germline ends came to 5 bases. The CDR3: CASSPITGELFF. CDR3 nucleotides: TGTGCCAGCAGTCCAATCACCGGGGAGCTGTTTTTT.

There are a few counts of this clone. This chain uses TRBV4-1 with TRBJ2-5, with TRBD1 identical over 7 bases. The germline V gene has CDR1 MGHRA and CDR2 YSYEKL. The ends lost 2 bases at V and 0 bases at J; junction bases unmatched: 9. The length of the CDR3 is 17 residues. The CDR3 here is CASSQPLGQGDQETQYF. CDR3 DNA: TGCGCCAGCAGCCAACCTCTTGGGCAGGGGGACCAAGAGACCCAGTACTTC.

The rearrangement joins TRBV5-1 to TRBJ2-7; D is possibly TRBD2 (6 bases). V lost 5 bases and J 0 bases, leaving 15 bases between the germline ends. Germline CDR1 SGHRS, CDR2 YFSETQ. The CDR3 runs to 15 residues. The CDR3 region is CASRAGLGFSYEQYF. CDR3 nucleotides: TGCGCCAGCAGAGCGGGTCTGGGGTTCTCCTACGAGCAGTACTTC.

This clone was seen only a few times. This sequence joins TRBV29-1 and TRBJ1-2; 7 nucleotides match TRBD1. With 4 bases clipped from V and 8 bases from J, the junction kept 4 bases outside the gene matches. The germline V gene encodes CDR1 SQVTM and CDR2 ANQGSEA. CDR3 length equals 11 residues. CDR3 amino acids: CSVAQGYGYTF. CDR3 coding DNA: TGCAGCGTTGCACAGGGGTACGGCTACACCTTC. Looking up the rest from reference TRBV29-1 and TRBJ1-2 gives the full variable domain: SAVISQKPSRDICQRGTSLTIQCQVDSQVTMMFWYRQQPGQSLTLIATANQGSEATYESGFVIDKFPISRPNLTFSTLTVSNMSPEDSSIYLCSVAQGYGYTFGSGTRLTVV.

The chain has TRBV27 and TRBJ2-1; 9 nucleotides line up with TRBD2. With 4 bases clipped from V and 3 bases from J, the junction kept 7 bases outside the gene matches. This CDR3 contains 16 residues. Germline V gene data show CDR1 as MNHEY and CDR2 as SMNVEV (reference sequence). The CDR3 nucleotides are TGTGCCAGCAGTTCGACTAGCGGTGGGCTCTACAATGAGCAGTTCTTC. Translated: CASSSTSGGLYNEQFF.

This chain connects TRBV14 to TRBJ1-6; D is perhaps TRBD1 (5 bases). The CDR3 runs to 14 residues. With 4 bases removed from V and 10 bases from J, the gap between germline ends came to 14 bases. CDR1 is SGHDN, CDR2 FVKESK, per germline. CDR3 DNA: TGTGCCAGCAGCCTGGGGGGAGGGAAGTCACCCCTCCACTTT. Residues: CASSLGGGKSPLHF.

The rearrangement joins TRBV4-2 to TRBJ1-2; possibly TRBD1 for D (5 bases). There are 17 residues in the CDR3. Deletions cut 1 base from V and 7 bases from J, with 22 bases between. Germline values: CDR1 LGHNA, CDR2 YNFKEQ. The CDR3 DNA follows: TGTGCCAGCAGCCAAGCCACCTGGGGCCTGGACGCAGCTGGCTACACCTTC. Residues: CASSQATWGLDAAGYTF.

The rearrangement joins TRBV7-7 to TRBJ1-1, with TRBD1 matching 8 bases. CDR3 length equals 13 residues. V was pared by 5 bases and J by 8 bases, with 7 bases of the junction left unmatched. Germline CDR1 and CDR2: SSHAT and FNYEAQ (reference sequence). The CDR3 sequence is CASSIQQGGEAFF. DNA of the CDR3: TGTGCCAGCAGCATCCAACAGGGGGGGGAAGCTTTCTTT.

The chain combines TRBV9 with TRBJ1-1, with D possibly being TRBD1 (6 bases). The CDR3 runs 18 residues. Germline CDR1 is SGDLS and CDR2 is YYNGEE. V was shortened by 0 bases and J by 0 bases, with 18 bases between the two germline ends. CDR3 sequence reads: CASSVGSRGTFMNTEAFF. Here the CDR3 DNA reads TGTGCCAGCAGCGTAGGGTCCAGGGGCACTTTTATGAACACTGAAGCTTTCTTT.

J is TRBJ2-7 and V is TRBV27, with unresolved D. Looked up from germline, CDR1 is MNHEY and CDR2 is SMNVEV (reference sequence). With 1 base removed from V and 0 bases from J, the gap between germline ends came to 13 bases. The CDR3 extends over 16 amino acids. CDR3 bases: TGTGCCAGCAGTTTATGTATTTGCGCGCCCTCCTACGAGCAGTACTTC. Translated: CASSLCICAPSYEQYF.

This clone was picked up one time. The chain has TRBV7-3 and TRBJ2-3, with 7 positions matching TRBD2. The J segment lost 2 bases and the V segment lost 4 bases, leaving 6 bases of the junction unmatched. The CDR3 length is 15 residues. Germline V gene data show CDR1 as SGHTA and CDR2 as FQGTGA. This CDR3 is CASSSLAGDTDTQYF. Written as DNA, the CDR3 is TGTGCCAGCAGCTCGTTAGCGGGCGACACAGATACGCAGTATTTT.

The genes are TRBV6-6 and TRBJ1-5; a possible D gene is TRBD1 (5 bases). CDR1 and CDR2 from the germline V gene are MNHNY and SVGAGI (reference sequence). The V and J ends lost 9 bases and 2 bases respectively, with 14 bases between them. This CDR3 is 14 amino acids long. CDR3 nucleotide sequence: TGTGCCAGTCAGGGCGAAACTCGCAATCAGCCCCAGCATTTT. Translating gives CASQGETRNQPQHF.